One sample yielded the 22 T cell receptor beta chains listed below, sequenced in a study of chemoradiotherapy in HPV16-positive cancers (dated 2022 in TCRdb). Libraries were prepared through the immunoSEQ multiplex PCR assay. TCRdb retrieved this table from immuneACCESS and kept in-frame rearrangements only. Not all clones are present; in checked studies, unresolved V genes account for under half, and no reason is known for the remainder. The table for this sample lists about 66,000 clones; about nine tenths of them were counted only once. The biggest ten clones account for 4% to 4.5% of the sample. Sample: blood, taken from a patient who underwent chemoradiotherapy. The receptors originated from a human donor with HPV-associated anogenital cancer.

This clone was seen only once. The V gene is TRBV7-9, the J gene TRBJ2-3; 7 nucleotides agree with TRBD1. Per germline, CDR1 SEHNR and CDR2 FQNEAQ (reference sequence). Germline trimming cut 4 bases from V and 5 bases from J; bases unmatched to any gene: 9. The CDR3 runs to 15 residues. The CDR3 spells CASSSEGGAGDTQYF. The CDR3, as DNA: TGTGCCAGCAGCTCCGAAGGGGGCGCGGGAGATACGCAGTATTTT.

This rearrangement joins TRBV11-2 to TRBJ2-3; 10 nucleotides match TRBD2. Unmatched junction bases numbered 6, after V lost 0 bases and J lost 0 bases. Germline-derived CDR1 and CDR2 are SGHAT and FQNNGV. The length of the CDR3 is 18 residues. The CDR3 region is CASSLDGLAVTSTDTQYF. In DNA form, the CDR3 reads TGTGCCAGCAGCTTAGATGGACTAGCGGTAACTAGCACAGATACGCAGTATTTT.

This clone appeared a few times. The sample has other DNA sequences that encode this CDR3 too. The chain links TRBV6-5 to TRBJ2-7; D gene ambiguous. Trimming shortened V by 6 bases and J by 1 base, and 4 bases separated the two germline ends. This CDR3 is 11 amino acids long. CDR1 MNHEY and CDR2 SVGAGI come from the germline V gene. CDR3 in amino acids: CASSPSYEQYF. The DNA for the CDR3 is TGTGCCAGCAGCCCTTCCTACGAGCAGTACTTC.

The rearrangement uses TRBV4-1 and TRBJ2-3; D not certain. CDR3 length: 16 residues. Germline-derived CDR1 and CDR2 are MGHRA and YSYEKL. Trimming cost V 4 bases and J 3 bases, with 17 bases left between them. The CDR3 sequence is CASSLPWGSTTDTQYF. The CDR3 DNA sequence: TGCGCCAGCAGCCTCCCCTGGGGATCCACAACAGATACGCAGTATTTT.

V gene TRBV5-1 combines with J gene TRBJ2-1; tentative D call: TRBD2 (5 bases). This CDR3 comprises 12 residues. Trimming pared 7 bases from V and 9 bases from J, leaving 14 bases between. In germline, CDR1 is SGHRS, CDR2 YFSETQ. Written as DNA, the CDR3 is TGCGCCAGCTCCGGACTGGTCAGTGAGCAGTTCTTC. This gives the protein CASSGLVSEQFF. Full variable domain (missing parts from reference TRBV5-1 and TRBJ2-1): KAGVTQTPRYLIKTRGQQVTLSCSPISGHRSVSWYQQTPGQGLQFLFEYFSETQRNKGNFPGRFSGRQFSNSRSEMNVSTLELGDSALYLCASSGLVSEQFFGPGTRLTVL.

The gene calls are TRBV6-5 and TRBJ1-1; D is undetermined. Trimming left V 5 bases short and J 6 bases short, with 7 bases between. The CDR3 runs 11 residues. The V gene's germline CDR1 is MNHEY and CDR2 SVGAGI. The CDR3 region is CASSGRAEAFF. For the CDR3, the DNA is TGTGCCAGCAGTGGACGGGCTGAAGCTTTCTTT.

In this sample, this clone turned up a few times. This likely comes from a read error, as the CDR3 has no conserved phenylalanine or tryptophan at its end. The DNA is omitted, as the CDR3 cannot be located on it reliably, and the CDR3 follows TCRdb's listing. The chain employs TRBV27 and TRBJ2-7; the table's D call, TRBD1, was not checked against the DNA. The CDR3 is 13 amino acids in total, end residues counted. Germline V gene lookup returns CDR1 MNHEY and CDR2 SMNVEV (reference sequence). CDR3 loop: CASSERDSLQLLL.

The chain recombines TRBV6-5 with TRBJ2-7; no definite D call. The CDR3 covers 12 residues. The V and J ends lost 6 bases and 7 bases respectively, with 13 bases between them. CDR1 MNHEY and CDR2 SVGAGI come from the germline V gene. The CDR3 coding sequence is TGTGCCAGCAGCCCCACGGCTGATGAGCAGTACTTC. The encoded protein is CASSPTADEQYF.

This clone was seen a single time. The chain is built from TRBV28 and TRBJ2-3; tentatively, D is TRBD2 (6 bases). Per the germline V gene, CDR1 is MDHEN and CDR2 is SYDVKM. CDR3 size: 16 residues. V was cut by 5 bases and J by 1 base, with 16 bases left in between. CDR3 DNA: TGTGCCAGCAGTAACGGGACTCCGGGCGGCACAGATACGCAGTATTTT. It yields the protein CASSNGTPGGTDTQYF.

The chain is built from TRBV7-9 and TRBJ1-1; D ambiguous. CDR1 is SEHNR, CDR2 FQNEAQ, per germline (reference sequence). Between the trimmed V and J ends, which lost 4 bases and 4 bases, there was a span of 4 bases. The CDR3 consists of 11 residues. The CDR3 sequence is CASSSLTEAFF. CDR3 DNA sequence: TGTGCCAGCAGCTCTCTCACTGAAGCTTTCTTT.

The rearrangement links TRBV9 to TRBJ2-7, with TRBD1 matching 10 bases. Germline assignment: CDR1 SGDLS and CDR2 YYNGEE. The CDR3 extends over 14 amino acids. V was pared by 4 bases and J by 4 bases, with 5 bases of the junction left unmatched. The CDR3 nucleotides read TGTGCCAGCAGCCCTAGGACAGGGGGGTACGAGCAGTACTTC. It encodes CASSPRTGGYEQYF. Full variable domain (outside the CDR3, taken from reference TRBV9 and TRBJ2-7): DSGVTQTPKHLITATGQRVTLRCSPRSGDLSVYWYQQSLDQGLQFLIQYYNGEERAKGNILERFSAQQFPDLHSELNLSSLELGDSALYFCASSPRTGGYEQYFGPGTRLTVT.

V usage is TRBV11-2 and J usage is TRBJ1-2; no clear D. The CDR3 has 13 amino acids. Trimming removed 3 bases at V and 2 bases at J, with 7 bases between. Germline V gives CDR1 SGHAT, CDR2 FQNNGV. In DNA form, the CDR3 reads TGTGCCAGCAGCTTGGGCGGGAACTATGGCTACACCTTC. This gives the protein CASSLGGNYGYTF.

The V call is TRBV18, the J call TRBJ1-5; a weak D match, TRBD1 (5 bases). The germline V gene has CDR1 KGHSH and CDR2 LQKENI. The CDR3 totals 14 residues. V was pared by 2 bases and J by 2 bases, with 7 bases between. This CDR3 reads CASSPGTGNQPQHF. The CDR3 DNA is TGTGCCAGCTCACCAGGGACGGGCAATCAGCCCCAGCATTTT. Using reference TRBV18 and TRBJ1-5 for the parts outside the CDR3, the full variable domain is NAGVMQNPRHLVRRRGQEARLRCSPMKGHSHVYWYRQLPEEGLKFMVYLQKENIIDESGMPKERFSAEFPKEGPSILRIQQVVRGDSAAYFCASSPGTGNQPQHFGDGTRLSIL.

This clone was counted between two and nine times. The gene calls are TRBV5-4 and TRBJ2-3; 7 bases line up with TRBD1. CDR3 length: 15 amino acids. J lost 3 bases, V lost 1 base, and 5 bases had no gene match. The germline V gene has CDR1 SGHNT and CDR2 YYREEE (reference sequence). This CDR3 reads CASSLPYRGTDTQYF. Here the CDR3 DNA reads TGTGCCAGCAGCTTGCCCTACAGGGGAACAGATACGCAGTATTTT.

The rearrangement links TRBV4-2 to TRBJ2-3; 7 bases are shared with TRBD2. Germline assignment: CDR1 LGHNA and CDR2 YNFKEQ. This CDR3 region has 15 residues. After removal of 5 bases from V and 2 bases from J, the junction contained 7 bases not matched to a gene. The DNA of the CDR3 is TGTGCCAGCAGCTACGAAGCGGGGCTCACAGATACGCAGTATTTT. Translating it yields CASSYEAGLTDTQYF.

This chain connects TRBV5-1 to TRBJ2-3; maybe TRBD1 (6 bases). V lost 5 bases and J 0 bases, leaving 13 bases between the germline ends. This CDR3 contains 15 residues. The germline gives CDR1 SGHRS, CDR2 YFSETQ. The CDR3 region is CASSLGQTSTDTQYF. As DNA, the CDR3 is TGCGCCAGCAGTCTCGGACAGACTAGCACAGATACGCAGTATTTT.

The V call is TRBV9, the J call TRBJ2-3; D remains ambiguous. This CDR3 has 13 amino acids. CDR1 and CDR2 (germline): SGDLS, YYNGEE. Between the trimmed V and J ends, which lost 1 base and 2 bases, there was a span of 5 bases. The CDR3: CASSVYITDTQYF. CDR3 bases: TGTGCCAGCAGCGTATACATCACAGATACGCAGTATTTT.

The count of this clone is one. V usage is TRBV5-5 and J usage is TRBJ1-2, with 11 bases aligning to TRBD1. Germline CDR1 SGHKS, CDR2 YYEKEE (reference sequence). This CDR3 contains 16 residues. V was clipped by 7 bases and J by 1 base; unmatched bases: 9. CDR3 protein: CASRGQGEVFNYGYTF. In DNA, the CDR3 is TGTGCCAGCCGGGGACAGGGGGAGGTTTTTAACTATGGCTACACCTTC.

The chain has TRBV5-4 and TRBJ1-5, with 7 bases that match TRBD1. Germline V gene data show CDR1 as SGHNT and CDR2 as YYREEE (reference sequence). Trimming removed 3 bases from V and 7 bases from J; junction bases left unmatched: 13. The CDR3 has 16 residues. Here the CDR3 reads CASSYTGTASTQPQHF. The CDR3 nucleotides read TGTGCCAGCAGCTATACTGGGACAGCGAGTACCCAGCCCCAGCATTTT.

The J gene is TRBJ2-5, the V gene TRBV5-6; the D is unclear. With 0 bases removed from V and 5 bases from J, the gap between germline ends came to 14 bases. The CDR3 has 15 amino acids. The germline V gene has CDR1 SGHDT and CDR2 YYEEEE. The CDR3 nucleotides read TGTGCCAGCAGCTTGGTTGTTGGGTCCCCCGAGACCCAGTACTTC. As protein: CASSLVVGSPETQYF.

The J gene is TRBJ2-1, the V gene TRBV19, with 7 bases identical to TRBD2. CDR3 length equals 14 residues. J gave up 4 bases and V 3 bases, and 3 bases lay outside the gene matches. The germline CDR1 and CDR2 sequences are LNHDA and SQIVND (reference sequence). The CDR3: CASSMGEGYNEQFF. CDR3 bases: TGTGCCAGTAGTATGGGGGAGGGTTACAATGAGCAGTTCTTC.

V gene TRBV15 combines with J gene TRBJ1-4; a possible D gene is TRBD1 (5 bases). The CDR3 is made up of 14 amino acids. V was clipped by 1 base and J by 8 bases, with 11 bases between them. Germline V gene data show CDR1 as LNHNV and CDR2 as YYDKDF (reference sequence). The CDR3 region has the DNA TGTGCCACCAGCAGAGTACGGGACGGGGAAAAACTGTTTTTT. Residues: CATSRVRDGEKLFF.